The source of this TCR beta chain is a study of blood T cell repertoires in COVID-19. Study in general: From the United States, Italy and Spain came samples of acute and convalescent COVID-19. In each case, the material was cDNA or gDNA derived from T cells, B-cell-depleted T cells, or PBMCs.

Original handling: From reference gene primer amplification, estimates of nucleated cell counts were derived. Data came from immunoSEQ multiplex PCR; TCRdb stores just in-frame clones and leaves some out. For V, J and clone size, that table is used; D and trimming come from the DNA. Found here are some 45,000 clones, roughly three quarters of them singletons; the top ten hold 15% to 20%. In germline, CDR1 is LGHDT, CDR2 YNNKEL (reference sequence). This CDR3 has 15 residues. Trimming pared 6 bases from V and 3 bases from J, leaving 18 bases between. The chain employs TRBV3-1 (or the pseudogene TRBV3-2) and TRBJ2-7; D is perhaps TRBD2 (5 bases). This sequence was found in a man in his 70s with acute or convalescent COVID-19. Material: peripheral blood. CDR3 sequence: CASSISGSRNYEQYF. The CDR3 nucleotides are TGTGCCAGCAGTATTTCTGGGAGCCGGAACTACGAGCAGTACTTC.